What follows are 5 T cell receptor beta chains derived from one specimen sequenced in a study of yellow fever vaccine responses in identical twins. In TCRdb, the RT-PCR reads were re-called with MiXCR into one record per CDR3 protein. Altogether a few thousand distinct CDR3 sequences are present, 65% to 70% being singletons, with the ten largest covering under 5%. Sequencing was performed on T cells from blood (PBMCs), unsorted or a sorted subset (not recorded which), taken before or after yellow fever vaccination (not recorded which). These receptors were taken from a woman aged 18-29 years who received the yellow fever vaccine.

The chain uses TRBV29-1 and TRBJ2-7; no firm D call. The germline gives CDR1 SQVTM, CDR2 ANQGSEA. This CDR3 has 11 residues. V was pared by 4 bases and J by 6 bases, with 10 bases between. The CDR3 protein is CSVVVQFEQYF. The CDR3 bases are TGCAGCGTTGTAGTCCAGTTCGAGCAGTACTTC.

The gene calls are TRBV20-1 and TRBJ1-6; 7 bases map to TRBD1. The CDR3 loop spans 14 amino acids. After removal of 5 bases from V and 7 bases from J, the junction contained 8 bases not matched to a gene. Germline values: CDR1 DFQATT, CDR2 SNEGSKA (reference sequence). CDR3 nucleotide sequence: TGCAGTGCTCAACCGCGACAGGGCAATTCACCCCTCCACTTT. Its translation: CSAQPRQGNSPLHF.

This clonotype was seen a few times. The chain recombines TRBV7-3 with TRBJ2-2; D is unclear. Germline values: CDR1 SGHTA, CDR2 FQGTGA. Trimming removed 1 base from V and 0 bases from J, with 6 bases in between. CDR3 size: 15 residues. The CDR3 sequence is CASSLNAANTGELFF. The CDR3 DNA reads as TGTGCCAGCAGCTTAAATGCTGCGAACACCGGGGAGCTGTTTTTT.

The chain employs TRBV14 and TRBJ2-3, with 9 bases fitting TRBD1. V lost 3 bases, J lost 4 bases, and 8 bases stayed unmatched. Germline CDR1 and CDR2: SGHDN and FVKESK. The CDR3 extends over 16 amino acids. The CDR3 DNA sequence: TGTGCCAGCAGCCATCTGGGGACAGGGCTCGCAGATACGCAGTATTTT. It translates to CASSHLGTGLADTQYF.

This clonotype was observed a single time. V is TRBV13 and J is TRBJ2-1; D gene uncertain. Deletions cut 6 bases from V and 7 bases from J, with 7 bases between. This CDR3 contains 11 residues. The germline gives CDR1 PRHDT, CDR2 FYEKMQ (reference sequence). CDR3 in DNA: TGTGCCAGCAGACTCGGGAATGAGCAGTTCTTC. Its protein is CASRLGNEQFF.